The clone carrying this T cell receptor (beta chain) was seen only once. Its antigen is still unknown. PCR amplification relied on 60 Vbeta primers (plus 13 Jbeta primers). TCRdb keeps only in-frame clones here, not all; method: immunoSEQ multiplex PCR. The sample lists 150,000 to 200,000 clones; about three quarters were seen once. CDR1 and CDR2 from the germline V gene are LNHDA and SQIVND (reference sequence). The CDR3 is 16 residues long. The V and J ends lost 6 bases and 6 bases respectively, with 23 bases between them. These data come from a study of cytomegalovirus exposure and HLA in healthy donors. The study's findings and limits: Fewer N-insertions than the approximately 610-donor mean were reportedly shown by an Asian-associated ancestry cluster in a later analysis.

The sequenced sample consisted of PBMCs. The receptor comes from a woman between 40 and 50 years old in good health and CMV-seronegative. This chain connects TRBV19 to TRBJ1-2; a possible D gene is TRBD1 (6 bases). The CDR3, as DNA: TGTGCCAGTAGCCTCCGAGGGGGGGCGGCCCCCAATGGCTACACCTTC. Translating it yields CASSLRGGAAPNGYTF.